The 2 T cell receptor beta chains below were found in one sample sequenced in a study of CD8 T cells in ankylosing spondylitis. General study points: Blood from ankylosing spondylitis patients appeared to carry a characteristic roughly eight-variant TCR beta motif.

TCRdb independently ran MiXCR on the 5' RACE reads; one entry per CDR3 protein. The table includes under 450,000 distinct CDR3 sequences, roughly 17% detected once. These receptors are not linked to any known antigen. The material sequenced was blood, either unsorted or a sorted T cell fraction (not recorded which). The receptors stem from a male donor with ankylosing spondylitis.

The CDR3 bases are TGCGCCAGCAGCTTGGGAATTACAACTAATGAAAAACTGTTTTTT. This translates into CASSLGITTNEKLFF. The chain combines TRBV5-1 with TRBJ1-4; D ambiguous. Per germline, CDR1 SGHRS and CDR2 YFSETQ. V shed 0 bases and J shed 0 bases, with 6 bases lying between them. The CDR3 extends over 15 amino acids.

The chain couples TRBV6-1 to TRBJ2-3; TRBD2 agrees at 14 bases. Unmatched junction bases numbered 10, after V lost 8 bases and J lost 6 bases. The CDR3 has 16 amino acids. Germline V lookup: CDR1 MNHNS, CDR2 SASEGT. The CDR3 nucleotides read TGTGCCAGCGCAACCAGACTAGCGGGGGGGCTGGATACGCAGTATTTT. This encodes CASATRLAGGLDTQYF.